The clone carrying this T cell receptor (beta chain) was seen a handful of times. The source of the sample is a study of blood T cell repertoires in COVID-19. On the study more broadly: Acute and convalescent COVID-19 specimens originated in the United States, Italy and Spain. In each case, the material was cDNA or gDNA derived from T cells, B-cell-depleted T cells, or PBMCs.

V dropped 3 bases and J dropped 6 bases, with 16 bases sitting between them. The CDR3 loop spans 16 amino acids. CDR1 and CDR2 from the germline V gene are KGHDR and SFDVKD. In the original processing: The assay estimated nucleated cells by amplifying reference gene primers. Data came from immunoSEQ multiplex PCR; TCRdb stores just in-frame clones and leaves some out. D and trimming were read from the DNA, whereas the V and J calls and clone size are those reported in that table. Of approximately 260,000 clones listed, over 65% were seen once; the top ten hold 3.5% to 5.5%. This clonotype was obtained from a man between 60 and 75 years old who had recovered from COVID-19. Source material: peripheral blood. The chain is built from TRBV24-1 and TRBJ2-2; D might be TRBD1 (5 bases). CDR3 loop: CATSDGRAGVAGELFF. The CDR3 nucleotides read TGTGCCACCAGTGATGGCAGGGCTGGTGTGGCCGGGGAGCTGTTTTTT.